The present T cell receptor beta chain was sequenced within a study of OX40 agonist ivuxolimab in advanced cancers. Overall study context: Given to patients was ivuxolimab, an agonistic anti-OX40 (CD134) antibody.

About this clone itself: Its target is unknown. Other DNA sequences from this sample encode an identical CDR3 as well.

Study outcomes and limitations: Several nonresponders also turned out to have low normalized T-cell clonal expansion.

V lost 0 bases to trimming and J lost 1 base, with 1 base between them. This CDR3 has 13 amino acids. The germline V gene has CDR1 MNHEY and CDR2 SMNVEV (reference sequence). Sequencing was performed with immunoSEQ multiplex PCR; in TCRdb, only in-frame clones are kept and a portion is missing. The table shows over 70,000 clones, with around 89% occurring only once. The J gene is TRBJ2-1, the V gene TRBV27; D ambiguous. The starting material was CD4+ or CD8+ T cells sorted from blood, obtained in a trial of the OX40 agonist ivuxolimab. This TCR was sampled from an adult with an advanced solid tumor such as melanoma, head and neck, liver or kidney cancer. CDR3 sequence (DNA): TGTGCCAGCAGTTTATCGTCCTACAATGAGCAGTTCTTC. Encoded protein: CASSLSSYNEQFF.